These T cell receptor beta chains were read from a single sample in a study of siplizumab effects on memory and regulatory T cells. Sequenced by immunoSEQ multiplex PCR; TCRdb stores in-frame clones only, minus some. The sample includes fewer than 130,000 clones, 80% to 95% of them seen just once. Sequenced sample: CD4+ T cells sorted from blood. The receptor source for this set is a human donor in good health. CDR3s include the opening cysteine and the closing phenylalanine or tryptophan. The order of the fields is D gene, V gene, CDR3 length, J gene, clone size, CDR3 DNA, CDR3 protein. D genes are given only for firm matches. Rows may omit the clone size; those that give it use once, few, many or a size class.

d_gene: .; v_gene: TRBV5-1; len: 14; j_gene: TRBJ2-3; abundance: once; CDR3nt: TGCGCCAGCAGCTTGGTAACACCCACAGATACGCAGTATTTT; CDR3aa: CASSLVTPTDTQYF
d_gene: .; v_gene: TRBV27; len: 13; j_gene: TRBJ2-7; abundance: .; CDR3nt: TGTGCCAGCAGTTTACTACCCACCTACGAGCAGTACTTC; CDR3aa: CASSLLPTYEQYF
d_gene: TRBD1; v_gene: TRBV5-1; len: 16; j_gene: TRBJ1-4; abundance: .; CDR3nt: TGCGCCAGCAGCTTTGGGCAGGGGGCGTTTAATGAAAAACTGTTTTTT; CDR3aa: CASSFGQGAFNEKLFF
d_gene: .; v_gene: TRBV18; len: 15; j_gene: TRBJ1-5; abundance: .; CDR3nt: TGTGCCAGCTCACCAGGGCTTCTTTACAATCAGCCCCAGCATTTT; CDR3aa: CASSPGLLYNQPQHF
d_gene: TRBD1; v_gene: TRBV6-5; len: 14; j_gene: TRBJ1-2; abundance: .; CDR3nt: TGTGCCAGCAGTTACCGGGACAGGCCTTCCGGCTACACCTTC; CDR3aa: CASSYRDRPSGYTF
d_gene: .; v_gene: TRBV6-5; len: 12; j_gene: TRBJ2-7; abundance: .; CDR3nt: TGTGCCTCTCGACGGCGCGACAACGAGCAGTACTTC; CDR3aa: CASRRRDNEQYF
d_gene: .; v_gene: TRBV15; len: 15; j_gene: TRBJ2-7; abundance: .; CDR3nt: TGTGCCACCAGCGCGATCTCGGTAGGGTTGGGCGAGCAGTACTTC; CDR3aa: CATSAISVGLGEQYF
d_gene: .; v_gene: TRBV4-1; len: 14; j_gene: TRBJ1-2; abundance: .; CDR3nt: TGCGCCAGCAGCCAAAGAGAAGGGAACTATGGCTACACCTTC; CDR3aa: CASSQREGNYGYTF
d_gene: .; v_gene: TRBV7-9; len: 14; j_gene: TRBJ2-2; abundance: .; CDR3nt: TGTGCCAGCAGCTCTCTAGGAGGAGCCGGGGAGCTGTTTTTT; CDR3aa: CASSSLGGAGELFF
d_gene: .; v_gene: TRBV6-1; len: 12; j_gene: TRBJ2-7; abundance: .; CDR3nt: TGTGCCAGCATTTCCCAGGGTATCGAGCAGTACTTC; CDR3aa: CASISQGIEQYF
d_gene: TRBD1; v_gene: TRBV5-1; len: 15; j_gene: TRBJ1-3; abundance: .; CDR3nt: TGCGCCAGCAGCTTACAGGGGGCACCTGGAAACACCATATATTTT; CDR3aa: CASSLQGAPGNTIYF
d_gene: TRBD2; v_gene: TRBV5-1; len: 17; j_gene: TRBJ2-5; abundance: .; CDR3nt: TGCGCCAGCAGCAAGGGACTAGCGGGAGGAGGGTCGGAGACCCAGTACTTC; CDR3aa: CASSKGLAGGGSETQYF
d_gene: .; v_gene: TRBV18; len: 14; j_gene: TRBJ2-2; abundance: .; CDR3nt: TGTGCCAGCTCAGCCACTAGATCCACCGGGGAGCTGTTTTTT; CDR3aa: CASSATRSTGELFF
d_gene: TRBD2; v_gene: TRBV7-9; len: 15; j_gene: TRBJ2-1; abundance: once; CDR3nt: TGTGCCAGCAGCTTAGAGAGGGGACTAGCCCATGAGCAGTTCTTC; CDR3aa: CASSLERGLAHEQFF
d_gene: TRBD1; v_gene: TRBV19; len: 17; j_gene: TRBJ2-1; abundance: .; CDR3nt: TGTGCCAGTAGTTCCACGACCGGGACAGGGGCCCGCAATGAGCAGTTCTTC; CDR3aa: CASSSTTGTGARNEQFF
d_gene: .; v_gene: TRBV2; len: 15; j_gene: TRBJ2-5; abundance: .; CDR3nt: TGTGCCAGCAGTGAAGTAGGCAGCCCTCAAGAGACCCAGTACTTC; CDR3aa: CASSEVGSPQETQYF
d_gene: .; v_gene: TRBV28; len: 17; j_gene: TRBJ2-5; abundance: .; CDR3nt: TGTGCCAGCAGTTTGGTGGCGTTGGGGCGAAGGCGAGAGACCCAGTACTTC; CDR3aa: CASSLVALGRRRETQYF
d_gene: .; v_gene: TRBV7-3; len: 16; j_gene: TRBJ2-3; abundance: .; CDR3nt: TGTGCCAGCAGCTTAAAGTCCGGGTCGGGCACAGATACGCAGTATTTT; CDR3aa: CASSLKSGSGTDTQYF
d_gene: .; v_gene: TRBV2; len: 14; j_gene: TRBJ1-5; abundance: once; CDR3nt: TGTGCCAGCAGTGAAGTGGAGGGAAGTCAGCCCCAGCATTTT; CDR3aa: CASSEVEGSQPQHF
d_gene: .; v_gene: TRBV7-2; len: 15; j_gene: TRBJ1-5; abundance: .; CDR3nt: TGTGCCAGCAGCCCAGGAGGGTTCGTGAATCAGCCCCAGCATTTT; CDR3aa: CASSPGGFVNQPQHF
d_gene: .; v_gene: TRBV6-6; len: 14; j_gene: TRBJ2-3; abundance: .; CDR3nt: TGTGCCAGCAGCCTCAGGGAACTCACAGATACGCAGTATTTT; CDR3aa: CASSLRELTDTQYF
d_gene: .; v_gene: TRBV27; len: 14; j_gene: TRBJ1-2; abundance: .; CDR3nt: TGTGCCAGCAGTATGACCAGGGTTGGCTATGGCTACACCTTC; CDR3aa: CASSMTRVGYGYTF
d_gene: .; v_gene: TRBV5-6; len: 14; j_gene: TRBJ2-1; abundance: .; CDR3nt: TGTGCCACCTCGGGACTTTTGACGAACAATGAGCAGTTCTTC; CDR3aa: CATSGLLTNNEQFF
d_gene: .; v_gene: TRBV29-1; len: 13; j_gene: TRBJ1-2; abundance: .; CDR3nt: TGCAGCGTTGGGGGGCCCTCTAACTATGGCTACACCTTC; CDR3aa: CSVGGPSNYGYTF
d_gene: TRBD2; v_gene: TRBV5-5; len: 15; j_gene: TRBJ2-1; abundance: .; CDR3nt: TGTGCCAGCAGCTTTTCTAGCGGGAGCTACAATGAGCAGTTCTTC; CDR3aa: CASSFSSGSYNEQFF
d_gene: .; v_gene: TRBV7-9; len: 15; j_gene: TRBJ2-3; abundance: once; CDR3nt: TGTGCCAGCAGCTTATGGTATTTTTCTACAGATACGCAGTATTTT; CDR3aa: CASSLWYFSTDTQYF
d_gene: .; v_gene: TRBV10-3; len: 13; j_gene: TRBJ1-5; abundance: .; CDR3nt: TGTGCCATCAGTGATGGGGCCAATCAGCCCCAGCATTTT; CDR3aa: CAISDGANQPQHF
d_gene: .; v_gene: TRBV18; len: 16; j_gene: TRBJ2-5; abundance: .; CDR3nt: TGTGCCAGCTCACCCCGACTCCAGCGGAACCAAGAGACCCAGTACTTC; CDR3aa: CASSPRLQRNQETQYF
d_gene: .; v_gene: TRBV6-1; len: 13; j_gene: TRBJ1-2; abundance: .; CDR3nt: TGTGCCAGCAGCCGGGACGCCGCTGACGGCTACACCTTC; CDR3aa: CASSRDAADGYTF
d_gene: TRBD1; v_gene: TRBV19; len: 18; j_gene: TRBJ1-2; abundance: .; CDR3nt: TGTGCCAGTAATGATCCCAGGGGGGGCCGGGGGCTGGACTATGGCTACACCTTC; CDR3aa: CASNDPRGGRGLDYGYTF
d_gene: .; v_gene: TRBV29-1; len: 13; j_gene: TRBJ2-5; abundance: .; CDR3nt: TGCAGCGTTGCTAGGGGGGGCACAGAGACCCAGTACTTC; CDR3aa: CSVARGGTETQYF
d_gene: .; v_gene: TRBV7-9; len: 13; j_gene: TRBJ2-5; abundance: .; CDR3nt: TGTGCCAGCAGCTTGGGACTCCAAGAGACCCAGTACTTC; CDR3aa: CASSLGLQETQYF
d_gene: .; v_gene: TRBV7-9; len: 14; j_gene: TRBJ2-3; abundance: .; CDR3nt: TGTGCCAGCAGCCCCGGGTTAGGGGCAGATACGCAGTATTTT; CDR3aa: CASSPGLGADTQYF
d_gene: .; v_gene: TRBV2; len: 14; j_gene: TRBJ2-7; abundance: once; CDR3nt: TGTGCCAGCAGTGCCTTTCAAATCTCCTACGAGCAGTACTTC; CDR3aa: CASSAFQISYEQYF
d_gene: TRBD2; v_gene: TRBV18; len: 18; j_gene: TRBJ2-1; abundance: .; CDR3nt: TGTGCCAGCTCACCTGCCCCCGTACTAGCGGGTTTATACAATGAGCAGTTCTTC; CDR3aa: CASSPAPVLAGLYNEQFF
d_gene: .; v_gene: TRBV6-1; len: 18; j_gene: TRBJ2-1; abundance: .; CDR3nt: TGTGCCAGCAGTGAAGCGCTGTCGGGGTCAGCCTCTAACAATGAGCAGTTCTTC; CDR3aa: CASSEALSGSASNNEQFF
d_gene: .; v_gene: TRBV7-8; len: 14; j_gene: TRBJ2-4; abundance: .; CDR3nt: TGTGCCAGCAGCTTCACGGGGTCCAAAAACATTCAGTACTTC; CDR3aa: CASSFTGSKNIQYF
d_gene: TRBD1; v_gene: TRBV14; len: 16; j_gene: TRBJ1-4; abundance: .; CDR3nt: TGTGCCAGCAGCCACTACCGGCAGGGGGTACATGAAAAACTGTTTTTT; CDR3aa: CASSHYRQGVHEKLFF
d_gene: .; v_gene: TRBV2; len: 11; j_gene: TRBJ2-7; abundance: .; CDR3nt: TGTGCCAGCAGTTACAACTACGAGCAGTACTTC; CDR3aa: CASSYNYEQYF
d_gene: .; v_gene: TRBV5-1; len: 13; j_gene: TRBJ1-3; abundance: .; CDR3nt: TGCGCCAGCAGCCTAGGAGGGGGAAACACCATATATTTT; CDR3aa: CASSLGGGNTIYF
d_gene: .; v_gene: TRBV5-8; len: 16; j_gene: TRBJ1-5; abundance: .; CDR3nt: TGTGCCAGCAGCCCACCCGGATCAGGCCGCAATCAGCCCCAGCATTTT; CDR3aa: CASSPPGSGRNQPQHF
d_gene: .; v_gene: TRBV19; len: 17; j_gene: TRBJ2-1; abundance: .; CDR3nt: TGTGCCAGTAGTATCTACTGGACTACTCCTTCCTACAATGAGCAGTTCTTC; CDR3aa: CASSIYWTTPSYNEQFF
d_gene: TRBD2; v_gene: TRBV5-5; len: 17; j_gene: TRBJ2-3; abundance: .; CDR3nt: TGTGCCAGCAGCCAGCTAGTAGCGGGAGAGAGCACAGATACGCAGTATTTT; CDR3aa: CASSQLVAGESTDTQYF
d_gene: .; v_gene: TRBV7-2; len: 13; j_gene: TRBJ1-5; abundance: .; CDR3nt: TGTGCCAGCAGCTCCAGGGGAAGTCAGCCCCAGCATTTT; CDR3aa: CASSSRGSQPQHF
d_gene: .; v_gene: TRBV6-1; len: 15; j_gene: TRBJ2-7; abundance: .; CDR3nt: TGTGCCAGCAGTGGGGTACACACGATCTTAGCCGAGCAGTACTTC; CDR3aa: CASSGVHTILAEQYF
d_gene: TRBD2; v_gene: TRBV15; len: 14; j_gene: TRBJ2-2; abundance: .; CDR3nt: TGTGCCACGTCGGGGGGACTAGAGTCCGGGGAGCTGTTTTTT; CDR3aa: CATSGGLESGELFF
d_gene: .; v_gene: TRBV11-1; len: 15; j_gene: TRBJ2-7; abundance: .; CDR3nt: TGTGCCAGCAGCTCCCGGTGGGGGCCAGACTACGAGCAGTACTTC; CDR3aa: CASSSRWGPDYEQYF
d_gene: .; v_gene: TRBV6-1; len: 14; j_gene: TRBJ1-5; abundance: .; CDR3nt: TGTGCCAGCAGGGACAGTCATAGCAATCAGCCCCAGCATTTT; CDR3aa: CASRDSHSNQPQHF
d_gene: .; v_gene: TRBV7-9; len: 14; j_gene: TRBJ2-7; abundance: .; CDR3nt: TGTGCCACCAGCCCTCCGGAGTTGACCTACGAGCAGTACTTC; CDR3aa: CATSPPELTYEQYF
d_gene: .; v_gene: TRBV19; len: 13; j_gene: TRBJ2-7; abundance: .; CDR3nt: TGTGCCGCCGGGGAGACAGGCCCCTACGAGCAGTACTTC; CDR3aa: CAAGETGPYEQYF
d_gene: .; v_gene: TRBV4-2; len: 13; j_gene: TRBJ1-2; abundance: .; CDR3nt: TGTGCCAGCAGCCTAAGGGACTTCCGTGGCTACACCTTC; CDR3aa: CASSLRDFRGYTF
d_gene: .; v_gene: TRBV10-3; len: 15; j_gene: TRBJ2-2; abundance: .; CDR3nt: TGTGCCATCAGAGAGGCAGGGGCGGTCACCGGGGAGCTGTTTTTT; CDR3aa: CAIREAGAVTGELFF
d_gene: .; v_gene: TRBV30; len: 14; j_gene: TRBJ1-3; abundance: .; CDR3nt: TGTGCCTGGAGTGTGGGGCAGGGAAGAAACACCATATATTTT; CDR3aa: CAWSVGQGRNTIYF
d_gene: TRBD1; v_gene: TRBV6-6; len: 16; j_gene: TRBJ2-2; abundance: .; CDR3nt: TGTGCCAGCAAAGGGACAGGGCCTTCGAACACCGGGGAGCTGTTTTTT; CDR3aa: CASKGTGPSNTGELFF
d_gene: .; v_gene: TRBV28; len: 13; j_gene: TRBJ1-2; abundance: .; CDR3nt: TGTGCCAGCAGTATAACAGGGAACTATGGCTACACCTTC; CDR3aa: CASSITGNYGYTF
d_gene: .; v_gene: TRBV18; len: 14; j_gene: TRBJ1-5; abundance: .; CDR3nt: TGTGCCAGCTCGTTAGCCTTTAGCAATCAGCCCCAGCATTTT; CDR3aa: CASSLAFSNQPQHF
d_gene: TRBD2; v_gene: TRBV6-1; len: 15; j_gene: TRBJ2-7; abundance: .; CDR3nt: TGTGCCAGCAGGGTAACTAGCGGGGGCTCCTACGAGCAGTACTTC; CDR3aa: CASRVTSGGSYEQYF
d_gene: .; v_gene: TRBV6-6; len: 15; j_gene: TRBJ1-2; abundance: .; CDR3nt: TGTGCCAGCAGACCCACAGGAGAGGCTAACTATGGCTACACCTTC; CDR3aa: CASRPTGEANYGYTF
d_gene: .; v_gene: TRBV29-1; len: 15; j_gene: TRBJ1-2; abundance: .; CDR3nt: TGCAGCGTTGACTCGTCACAGGCGGCAAGGTATGGCTACACCTTC; CDR3aa: CSVDSSQAARYGYTF